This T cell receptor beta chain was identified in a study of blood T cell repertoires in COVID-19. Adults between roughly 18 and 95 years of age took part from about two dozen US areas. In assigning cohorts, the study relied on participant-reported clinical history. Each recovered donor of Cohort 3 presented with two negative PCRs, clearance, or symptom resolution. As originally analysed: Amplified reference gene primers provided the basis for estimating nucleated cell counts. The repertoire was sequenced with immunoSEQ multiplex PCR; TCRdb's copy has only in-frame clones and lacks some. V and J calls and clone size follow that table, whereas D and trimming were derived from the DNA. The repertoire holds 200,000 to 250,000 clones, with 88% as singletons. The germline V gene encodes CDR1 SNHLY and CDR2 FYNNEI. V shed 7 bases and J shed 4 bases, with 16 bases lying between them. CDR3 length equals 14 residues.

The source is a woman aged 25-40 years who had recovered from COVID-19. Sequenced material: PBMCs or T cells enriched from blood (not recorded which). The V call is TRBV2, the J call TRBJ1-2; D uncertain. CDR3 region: CASKDFGLVYGYTF. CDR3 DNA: TGTGCCAGCAAGGACTTTGGGTTGGTCTATGGCTACACCTTC.